The present T cell receptor (beta chain) was sequenced within a study of shared clonotypes between healthy human individuals. Germline values: CDR1 MNHNS, CDR2 SASEGT. Trimming stripped 0 bases from V and 3 bases from J, with 6 bases between. The CDR3 sequence is 14 residues long. The run depth of the assay was deep. Loaded into unsorted PBMC replicate PCRs was about 300 ng DNA, about 30,000 T cell genomes. Data came from immunoSEQ multiplex PCR; TCRdb stores just in-frame clones and leaves some out. The data contain about 470,000 clones, 79% of them singletons. The sequenced sample was PBMCs. The sequence derives from a woman between 35 and 50 years old in good health. Some clones in this sample may be carry-over from other donors' samples. The rearrangement joins TRBV6-1 to TRBJ1-5; D unclear. CDR3 bases: TGTGCCAGCAGTGAAGCGGGGATCAATCAGCCCCAGCATTTT. Its translation is CASSEAGINQPQHF.